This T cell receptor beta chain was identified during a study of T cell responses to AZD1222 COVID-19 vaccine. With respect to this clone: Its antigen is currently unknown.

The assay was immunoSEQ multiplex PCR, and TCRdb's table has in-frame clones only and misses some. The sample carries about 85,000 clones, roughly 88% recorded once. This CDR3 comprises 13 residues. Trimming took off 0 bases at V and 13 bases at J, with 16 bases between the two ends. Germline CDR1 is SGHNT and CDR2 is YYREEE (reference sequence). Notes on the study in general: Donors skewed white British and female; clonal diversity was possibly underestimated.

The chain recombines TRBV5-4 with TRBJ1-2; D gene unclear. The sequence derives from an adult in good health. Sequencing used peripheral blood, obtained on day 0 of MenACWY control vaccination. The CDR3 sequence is CASSLAPGGEGTF. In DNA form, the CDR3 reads TGTGCCAGCAGCTTGGCCCCAGGAGGTGAGGGCACCTTC.